The 20 T cell receptor beta chains reported below all come from one sample, sequenced in a study of blood T cell repertoires in COVID-19 (dated by TCRdb to about 2020). Libraries were built with the immunoSEQ multiplex PCR assay. Imported from immuneACCESS, the table was reduced by TCRdb to in-frame sequences with V and J called. These copies leave out some clones; in studies compared against another copy, an unresolved V gene accounts for under half, and the cause of the remainder is not known. This sample gives tens of thousands of clones in total; roughly 88% of them show up just once. The top ten constitute around 25% of the sample. The sequencing sample was made of peripheral blood. All receptors come from a man aged 55 to 70 with acute or convalescent COVID-19.

The J gene is TRBJ2-3, the V gene TRBV7-8; a possible D gene is TRBD1 (7 bases). Between the trimmed V and J ends, which lost 5 bases and 6 bases, there was a span of 24 bases. Germline CDR1 and CDR2: SGHVS and FQNEAQ. The CDR3 totals 17 residues. CDR3 in DNA: TGTGCCAGCAGCATACAGGGGAGGTGGAGCACACGGGATACGCAGTATTTT. The encoded protein is CASSIQGRWSTRDTQYF.

V and J are TRBV5-1 and TRBJ1-4; TRBD1 might be the D (5 bases). Trimming cost V 5 bases and J 2 bases, with 10 bases left between them. The V gene's germline CDR1 is SGHRS and CDR2 YFSETQ. The CDR3 runs 14 residues. Here the CDR3 reads CASSGQGTNEKLFF. CDR3 DNA sequence: TGCGCCAGCAGTGGCCAGGGCACTAATGAAAAACTGTTTTTT.

The chain couples TRBV7-9 to TRBJ1-1, with TRBD1 as a possible D gene (5 bases). V lost 2 bases and J 7 bases, leaving 14 bases between the germline ends. Per germline, CDR1 SEHNR and CDR2 FQNEAQ (reference sequence). The CDR3 spans 14 residues. The CDR3 sequence is CASSLTQGTLEAFF. CDR3 nucleotide sequence: TGTGCCAGCAGCTTAACTCAGGGTACGCTTGAAGCTTTCTTT.

This chain uses TRBV6-5 with TRBJ2-7; D may be TRBD2 (8 bases). The V and J ends lost 2 bases and 4 bases respectively, with 15 bases between them. CDR1 is MNHEY, CDR2 SVGAGI, per germline. CDR3 length equals 15 residues. In nucleotides, the CDR3 is TGTGCCAGCAGTTACCCGGGACAGCGGGGGTACGAGCAGTACTTC. This sequence encodes CASSYPGQRGYEQYF.

This chain connects TRBV7-7 to TRBJ2-2; TRBD1 matches 11 bases. CDR3 length: 15 amino acids. Germline V gene sequence: CDR1 SSHAT, CDR2 FNYEAQ (reference sequence). Unmatched junction bases numbered 5, after V lost 5 bases and J lost 6 bases. The CDR3 DNA reads as TGTGCCAGCAGCCAAGGGACAGGGGGTCCCGGGGAGCTGTTTTTT. The encoded protein is CASSQGTGGPGELFF.

V and J are TRBV4-1 and TRBJ2-2; TRBD2 aligns across 11 bases. The trim removed 2 bases at V and 6 bases at J, leaving 11 bases unmatched. Germline CDR1 MGHRA, CDR2 YSYEKL. The CDR3 runs 18 residues. DNA for the CDR3: TGCGCCAGCAGCCAACACCTATTAGCGGGGGGGCCTTCCGGGGAGCTGTTTTTT. Its protein product is CASSQHLLAGGPSGELFF.

The chain uses TRBV19 and TRBJ2-7; tentative D call: TRBD1 (6 bases). The CDR3 has 16 amino acids. Trimming left V 7 bases short and J 0 bases short, with 19 bases between. CDR1 LNHDA and CDR2 SQIVND come from the germline V gene (reference sequence). The CDR3: CASTSGTPKNSYEQYF. The CDR3 DNA sequence: TGTGCCAGTACCTCCGGGACACCCAAAAACTCCTACGAGCAGTACTTC.

The chain has TRBV7-2 and TRBJ2-7, with a possible D match to TRBD2 (6 bases). CDR3 length: 15 residues. The V and J ends lost 1 base and 1 base respectively, with 11 bases between them. Germline CDR1 is SGHTA and CDR2 is FQGNSA. The CDR3 is CASSLVSGGSYEQYV. CDR3 nucleotide sequence: TGTGCCAGCAGCTTAGTGAGTGGGGGGTCCTACGAGCAGTACGTC.

This chain joins TRBV7-9 and TRBJ1-6; TRBD1 matches at 10 bases. J lost 9 bases, V lost 6 bases, and 11 bases had no gene match. CDR1 is SEHNR, CDR2 FQNEAQ, per germline (reference sequence). The CDR3 extends over 16 amino acids. The CDR3 DNA reads as TGTGCCAGCAGGATGGGGTCGGGACAGGGGAGTTCACCCCTCCACTTT. Translating gives CASRMGSGQGSSPLHF.

This clone was seen a single time. The chain has TRBV15 and TRBJ2-1; 9 nucleotides agree with TRBD2. J gave up 2 bases and V 4 bases, and 3 bases lay outside the gene matches. The germline V gene encodes CDR1 LNHNV and CDR2 YYDKDF (reference sequence). The CDR3 runs to 15 residues. The CDR3 DNA sequence: TGTGCCACCAGCACTCTAGCGGGGCCCTACAATGAGCAGTTCTTC. Its translation is CATSTLAGPYNEQFF.

The chain combines TRBV4-1 with TRBJ2-1; 8 nucleotides match TRBD2. The CDR3 is 17 residues long. Germline CDR1 is MGHRA and CDR2 is YSYEKL. J lost 3 bases, V lost 3 bases, and 10 bases had no gene match. CDR3 sequence: CASSHSGGLSLYNEQFF. The CDR3, as DNA: TGCGCCAGCAGCCATTCGGGGGGGCTAAGCCTCTACAATGAGCAGTTCTTC.

The chain links TRBV28 to TRBJ2-5; D is possibly TRBD1 (6 bases). V lost 4 bases and J 3 bases, leaving 18 bases between the germline ends. The germline gives CDR1 MDHEN, CDR2 SYDVKM. The CDR3 consists of 16 residues. CDR3 DNA sequence: TGTGCCAGCAGTTACACAGGGTGGGCAGTAGAAGAGACCCAGTACTTC. It codes for CASSYTGWAVEETQYF.

The genes are TRBV7-8 and TRBJ2-7; D remains ambiguous. V gave up 4 bases and J gave up 3 bases, with 16 bases separating them. This CDR3 is built from 15 residues. Germline values: CDR1 SGHVS, CDR2 FQNEAQ. The CDR3 reads CASSSSPQRVYEQYV. The CDR3, as DNA: TGTGCCAGCAGCTCATCCCCCCAGCGTGTCTACGAGCAGTACGTC.

V is TRBV5-1 and J is TRBJ2-7, with 11 bases fitting TRBD1. The length of the CDR3 is 17 residues. V was pared by 4 bases and J by 4 bases, with 13 bases of the junction left unmatched. The germline V gene encodes CDR1 SGHRS and CDR2 YFSETQ. CDR3 nucleotides: TGCGCCAGCAGCCCGGCGAAAGGACAGGGGGCGCTTTACGAGCAGTACTTC. Residues: CASSPAKGQGALYEQYF. Drawing the rest from reference TRBV5-1 and TRBJ2-7, the complete variable domain is KAGVTQTPRYLIKTRGQQVTLSCSPISGHRSVSWYQQTPGQGLQFLFEYFSETQRNKGNFPGRFSGRQFSNSRSEMNVSTLELGDSALYLCASSPAKGQGALYEQYFGPGTRLTVT.

V and J are TRBV27 and TRBJ1-4; maybe TRBD1 (5 bases). This CDR3 is built from 13 residues. Between the trimmed V and J ends, which lost 2 bases and 10 bases, there was a span of 11 bases. CDR1 and CDR2 from the germline V gene are MNHEY and SMNVEV (reference sequence). This CDR3 reads CASSLGALGKLFF. In DNA, the CDR3 is TGTGCCAGCAGTTTAGGGGCCCTGGGAAAACTGTTTTTT.

The chain recombines TRBV19 with TRBJ1-1, with TRBD1 identical over 8 bases. The length of the CDR3 is 12 residues. CDR1 is LNHDA and CDR2 is SQIVND in the germline V gene (reference sequence). CDR3 sequence: CAVDRGRGEAFF. The CDR3 coding sequence is TGTGCGGTCGACAGGGGAAGAGGTGAAGCTTTCTTT.

This chain joins TRBV20-1 and TRBJ1-1; maybe TRBD1 (6 bases). Germline CDR1 DFQATT, CDR2 SNEGSKA (reference sequence). This CDR3 has 10 residues. Trimming took 3 bases from V and 8 from J, leaving 7 bases between them. As DNA, the CDR3 is TGCAGTGCTAGGGGGACAGAAGCTTTCTTT. Translation: CSARGTEAFF.

The genes are TRBV11-1 and TRBJ2-7; unclear D gene. Between the trimmed V and J ends, which lost 3 bases and 2 bases, there was a span of 14 bases. There are 15 residues in the CDR3. Germline assignment: CDR1 SGHAT and CDR2 FQDESV (reference sequence). The CDR3 spells CASSFVGVTPYEQYF. The CDR3 DNA sequence: TGTGCCAGCAGCTTCGTAGGAGTCACTCCCTACGAGCAGTACTTC.

This clone was seen a few times. V gene TRBV3-1 (or the pseudogene TRBV3-2) combines with J gene TRBJ1-1; the D is unclear. Trimming took off 0 bases at V and 4 bases at J, with 15 bases between the two ends. The CDR3 sequence is 16 residues long. Germline CDR1 LGHDT, CDR2 YNNKEL (reference sequence). The CDR3 DNA sequence: TGTGCCAGCAGCCAAGATCTGGGCTTATCTGGCACTGAAGCTTTCTTT. Amino acids: CASSQDLGLSGTEAFF.

The rearrangement uses TRBV2 and TRBJ2-1; TRBD1 aligns across 10 bases. This CDR3 is built from 13 residues. Germline V CDR1 and CDR2: SNHLY, FYNNEI. V was pared by 4 bases and J by 9 bases, with 3 bases of the junction left unmatched. Written as DNA, the CDR3 is TGTGCCAGCAGTGCAGGACAGGGGGTTGAGCAGTTCTTC. Its translation is CASSAGQGVEQFF.